A selection of T cell receptor beta chains follows, all from one sample in a study of blood T cell repertoires in COVID-19. TCRdb keeps only in-frame clones here, not all; method: immunoSEQ multiplex PCR. The data contain 200,000 to 250,000 clones, 86% of them singletons. The sequencing input was PBMCs or T cells enriched from blood (not recorded which). Receptor source: a woman between 40 and 50 years old with acute COVID-19. Both conserved end residues are part of each CDR3. The D gene is left open where the match is weak. Only part of the rows carry a size: once, few, many, or a class if the clone is expanded.

size: NA; D: TRBD1; J: TRBJ1-2; V: TRBV7-9; DNA: TGTGCCAGCAGCCCGACAGGGGGGCTTAACTATGGCTACACCTTC; CDR3: CASSPTGGLNYGYTF
size: NA; D: NA; J: TRBJ2-1; V: TRBV29-1; DNA: TGCAGCGTTGAAGAAAGGGGGAATGAGCAGTTCTTC; CDR3: CSVEERGNEQFF
size: NA; D: NA; J: TRBJ2-5; V: TRBV9; DNA: TGTGCCAGCAGCGGGCTAGCGTCCGTCGAGACCCAGTACTTC; CDR3: CASSGLASVETQYF
size: NA; D: NA; J: TRBJ2-5; V: TRBV5-4; DNA: TGTGCCAGCAGACCAACCTCCGGGACTTCCCGAGCTGAGACCCAGTACTTC; CDR3: CASRPTSGTSRAETQYF
size: NA; D: NA; J: TRBJ1-2; V: TRBV5-1; DNA: TGCGCCAGCAGCCTAGGGCGGGGGGTCTTCTATGGCTACACCTTC; CDR3: CASSLGRGVFYGYTF
size: NA; D: TRBD1; J: TRBJ1-6; V: TRBV2; DNA: TGTGCCAGCAGTCCCCGTGGGCAGGGGGTCGATTCACCCCTCCACTTT; CDR3: CASSPRGQGVDSPLHF
size: NA; D: NA; J: TRBJ2-3; V: TRBV15; DNA: TGTGCCACCAGCAGAGACGGTACCACAGATACGCAGTATTTT; CDR3: CATSRDGTTDTQYF
size: NA; D: NA; J: TRBJ1-2; V: TRBV4-1; DNA: TGCGCCAGCAGCCAAAATAGTAACTATGGCTACACCTTC; CDR3: CASSQNSNYGYTF
size: NA; D: TRBD1; J: TRBJ1-6; V: TRBV18; DNA: TGTGCCAGCTCGGGGAGACAGGGGCAGGAGACCCTCCACTTT; CDR3: CASSGRQGQETLHF
size: NA; D: NA; J: TRBJ2-5; V: TRBV2; DNA: TGTGCCAGCAGTGAAGCGGGGGGTGGGGCAGAGACCCAGTACTTC; CDR3: CASSEAGGGAETQYF
size: NA; D: NA; J: TRBJ2-2; V: TRBV18; DNA: TGTGCCAGCTCACCACGACAGGGGAGGGACACCGGGGAGCTGTTTTTT; CDR3: CASSPRQGRDTGELFF
size: NA; D: TRBD1; J: TRBJ1-2; V: TRBV9; DNA: TGTGCCAGCAGCGGACAGGGGCTCGACACCTTC; CDR3: CASSGQGLDTF
size: NA; D: NA; J: TRBJ2-3; V: TRBV27; DNA: TGTGCCAGCAGGCTAGGGGGGGGCGCAGATACGCAGTATTTT; CDR3: CASRLGGGADTQYF
size: NA; D: NA; J: TRBJ2-1; V: TRBV6-5; DNA: TGTGCCAGCAGTTACTCGAAGGGACACTATGAGCAGTTCTTC; CDR3: CASSYSKGHYEQFF
size: NA; D: TRBD1; J: TRBJ1-2; V: TRBV5-6; DNA: TGTGCCAGCAACCCCCAGACAGGGGGCAGCTCTAACTATGGCTACACCTTC; CDR3: CASNPQTGGSSNYGYTF
size: once; D: NA; J: TRBJ1-5; V: TRBV5-8; DNA: TGTGCCAGCACGCAGGGAGGCGTTCCAATTCAGCCCCAGCATTTT; CDR3: CASTQGGVPIQPQHF
size: once; D: NA; J: TRBJ2-5; V: TRBV24-1; DNA: TGTGCCACCAGTGACCCTACAGGGCCAGAGACCCAGTACTTC; CDR3: CATSDPTGPETQYF
size: NA; D: NA; J: TRBJ1-4; V: TRBV9; DNA: TGTGCCAGCAGCGGAGAGGGTGGCTTGGCTAATGAAAAACTGTTTTTT; CDR3: CASSGEGGLANEKLFF
size: once; D: TRBD1; J: TRBJ2-3; V: TRBV27; DNA: TGTGCCAGCAGCCTGGGACAGGGGCCAGATACGCAGTATTTT; CDR3: CASSLGQGPDTQYF
size: NA; D: TRBD1; J: TRBJ1-5; V: TRBV6-2/TRBV6-3; DNA: TGTGCCAGCAGTTACCTCGGACAGGGTCATCAGCCCCAGCATTTT; CDR3: CASSYLGQGHQPQHF
size: few; D: NA; J: TRBJ1-2; V: TRBV12-3/TRBV12-4; DNA: TGTGCCAGCAGCCGACAGCGGGTAGAAGGCTACACCTTC; CDR3: CASSRQRVEGYTF
size: NA; D: NA; J: TRBJ2-5; V: TRBV18; DNA: TGTGCCAGCTCAGGGGGACTTCGAGAGACCCAGTACTTC; CDR3: CASSGGLRETQYF
size: NA; D: NA; J: TRBJ2-5; V: TRBV10-3; DNA: TGTGCCATCAGTGAGTTAGCAGATTTGAACCAAGAGACCCAGTACTTC; CDR3: CAISELADLNQETQYF
size: NA; D: TRBD1; J: TRBJ2-7; V: TRBV7-2; DNA: TGTGCCAGCAGACGCGGGACAGGGTCCTACGAGCAGTACTTC; CDR3: CASRRGTGSYEQYF
size: few; D: TRBD2; J: TRBJ2-1; V: TRBV4-1; DNA: TGCGCCAGCAGCCGGGGGGGACTAGTGGTCTCCTACAATGAGCAGTTCTTC; CDR3: CASSRGGLVVSYNEQFF
size: NA; D: TRBD1; J: TRBJ1-2; V: TRBV5-4; DNA: TGTGCCAGCAGTAAACCCGGGACAGACATCTATGGCTACACCTTC; CDR3: CASSKPGTDIYGYTF
size: many; D: NA; J: TRBJ1-5; V: TRBV5-1; DNA: TGCGCCAGCAGCTTGGGACACCGGGACTCAGATCAGCCCCAGCATTTT; CDR3: CASSLGHRDSDQPQHF
size: few; D: TRBD1; J: TRBJ1-1; V: TRBV3-1/TRBV3-2; DNA: TGTGCCAGCAGCCGACAGGGCTTGGGAAACACTGAAGCTTTCTTT; CDR3: CASSRQGLGNTEAFF
size: NA; D: NA; J: TRBJ2-1; V: TRBV11-2; DNA: TGTGCCAGCAGCTTAGTTAGTCATCGGAATGAGCAGTTCTTC; CDR3: CASSLVSHRNEQFF
size: NA; D: TRBD1; J: TRBJ1-1; V: TRBV5-1; DNA: TGCGCCAGCGGAACCACAGGGGCAAACACTGAAGCTTTCTTT; CDR3: CASGTTGANTEAFF
size: NA; D: TRBD1; J: TRBJ1-5; V: TRBV6-5; DNA: TGTGCCAGCACCTCCGGACAGGGCCCCAATCAGCCCCAGCATTTT; CDR3: CASTSGQGPNQPQHF
size: NA; D: NA; J: TRBJ2-3; V: TRBV20-1; DNA: TGCAGTGCTAGTTACCGGGACTTTAGCACAGATACGCAGTATTTT; CDR3: CSASYRDFSTDTQYF
size: NA; D: TRBD2; J: TRBJ2-3; V: TRBV7-3; DNA: TGTGCCAGCAGCTTACTAGCGGCAGATACGCAGTATTTT; CDR3: CASSLLAADTQYF
size: NA; D: NA; J: TRBJ1-1; V: TRBV19; DNA: TGTGCCAGTAGCGGACCGAACGGGGCAGGGGCGTCCTCGCAAGGTGGAAGCACTGAAGCTTTCTTT; CDR3: CASSGPNGAGASSQGGSTEAFF
size: NA; D: NA; J: TRBJ1-1; V: TRBV29-1; DNA: TGCAGCGTTGAAGGGGGGCTCATGAACACTGAAGCTTTCTTT; CDR3: CSVEGGLMNTEAFF
size: NA; D: TRBD1; J: TRBJ1-2; V: TRBV29-1; DNA: TGCAGCGTGCCACAATCGGGACAGGGCAGCTATGGCTACACCTTC; CDR3: CSVPQSGQGSYGYTF
size: NA; D: TRBD1; J: TRBJ1-2; V: TRBV5-8; DNA: TGTGCCAGCAGCCATCGGACAGGGGGCGGCTACACCTTC; CDR3: CASSHRTGGGYTF
size: NA; D: TRBD1; J: TRBJ1-3; V: TRBV9; DNA: TGTGCCAGCAGCGAGAACAGGGGGCCTTCCTCTGGAAACACCATATATTTT; CDR3: CASSENRGPSSGNTIYF
size: NA; D: NA; J: TRBJ1-1; V: TRBV18; DNA: TGTGCCAGCTCACCTAACAGGGACACTGAAGCTTTCTTT; CDR3: CASSPNRDTEAFF
size: NA; D: NA; J: TRBJ2-1; V: TRBV5-1; DNA: TGCGCCAGCAGCTCCCAGTCTTCGAGAGGTGAGCAGTTCTTC; CDR3: CASSSQSSRGEQFF
size: NA; D: NA; J: TRBJ1-1; V: TRBV6-5; DNA: TGTGCCGGGAGGACGGCATTGAACACTGAAGCTTTCTTT; CDR3: CAGRTALNTEAFF
size: NA; D: TRBD1; J: TRBJ2-5; V: TRBV18; DNA: TGTGCCAGCTCACCACGGACAGGCCAAGAGACCCAGTACTTC; CDR3: CASSPRTGQETQYF
size: NA; D: NA; J: TRBJ2-1; V: TRBV25-1; DNA: TGTGCCAGCACTAAATACGGAGGATCTAACAATGAGCAGTTCTTC; CDR3: CASTKYGGSNNEQFF